The 7 T cell receptor beta chains presented below share a single source sample, sequenced in a study of blood T cell repertoires in COVID-19. The protocol was immunoSEQ multiplex PCR, while the TCRdb copy is restricted to in-frame clones and leaves out a portion. The sample carries approximately 350,000 clones, 80% to 90% recorded once. Sequenced input: PBMCs or T cells enriched from blood (not recorded which). These receptors all come from a man between 18 and 29 years old who had recovered from COVID-19.

This clone was seen once. J is TRBJ2-1 and V is TRBV4-1; a possible D gene is TRBD2 (7 bases). The CDR3 has 15 amino acids. Trimming removed 0 bases from V and 6 bases from J, with 12 bases in between. Germline-derived CDR1 and CDR2 are MGHRA and YSYEKL. The CDR3: CASSQDGGAGNEQFF. CDR3 nucleotides: TGCGCCAGCAGCCAAGATGGGGGGGCAGGCAATGAGCAGTTCTTC.

The chain combines TRBV28 with TRBJ1-6, with unresolved D. The germline gives CDR1 MDHEN, CDR2 SYDVKM. Between the trimmed V and J ends, which lost 4 bases and 5 bases, there was a span of 15 bases. The CDR3 is 16 residues long. CDR3 bases: TGTGCCAGCAGTTCCCCGCGGCAGACGAATAATTCACCCCTCCACTTT. This sequence encodes CASSSPRQTNNSPLHF.

The chain joins TRBV6-5 to TRBJ2-7; tentative D call: TRBD2 (5 bases). Trimming stripped 7 bases from V and 2 bases from J, with 18 bases between. The CDR3 has 15 amino acids. Germline-derived CDR1 and CDR2 are MNHEY and SVGAGI. CDR3 coding DNA: TGTGCCAGCAAACGGACGGACTCCTATACCTACGAGCAGTACTTC. This gives the protein CASKRTDSYTYEQYF.

This sequence joins TRBV11-1 and TRBJ1-1, with D perhaps TRBD1 (5 bases). Germline CDR1 and CDR2: SGHAT and FQDESV (reference sequence). This CDR3 has 13 residues. The ends were cut back, 3 bases at V and 6 bases at J, with 11 bases in the middle. The CDR3 spells CASSFFGGSEAFF. For the CDR3, the DNA is TGTGCCAGCAGCTTCTTCGGGGGATCTGAAGCTTTCTTT.

The chain recombines TRBV6-5 with TRBJ1-2; 9 bases fit TRBD1. Germline CDR1 MNHEY, CDR2 SVGAGI. The CDR3 extends over 15 amino acids. Trimming cost V 6 bases and J 4 bases; bases outside gene matches: 9. This CDR3 is CASSGGQGFAYGYTF. The CDR3 DNA sequence: TGTGCCAGCAGCGGCGGACAGGGGTTTGCCTATGGCTACACCTTC.

This rearrangement joins TRBV6-5 to TRBJ2-1; 8 bases match TRBD1. Germline values: CDR1 MNHEY, CDR2 SVGAGI. The CDR3 length is 14 residues. Trimming at V came to 5 bases and at J to 2 bases, leaving 2 bases not matched to a gene. The CDR3 DNA reads TGTGCCAGCAGTCAGGGACAGGCCTACAATGAGCAGTTCTTC. It is translated as CASSQGQAYNEQFF.

The CDR3 DNA reads TGTGCCTGGACCGTAGCGGGAGGGCCTCAAGATACGCAGTATTTT. This encodes CAWTVAGGPQDTQYF. J is TRBJ2-3 and V is TRBV30; 11 positions agree with TRBD2. The CDR3 length is 15 residues. Trimming removed 4 bases from V and 5 bases from J; junction bases left unmatched: 8. Germline loops: CDR1 GTSNPN, CDR2 SVGIG (reference sequence).